This passage covers 8 T cell receptor beta chains from one sample sequenced in a study of blood T cell repertoires in COVID-19. Sequencing was performed with immunoSEQ multiplex PCR; in TCRdb, only in-frame clones are kept and a portion is missing. The data contain approximately 120,000 clones, roughly three quarters of them singletons. Sample: peripheral blood. The origin of the receptors is a man in his forties with active or convalescent COVID-19.

CDR3 sequence: CASSVNSYGYTF. The CDR3 DNA sequence: TGCGCCAGCAGTGTAAACAGTTATGGCTACACCTTC. This chain links TRBV10-2 with TRBJ1-2, with no clear D. V gave up 4 bases and J gave up 5 bases, with 8 bases separating them. The CDR3 is made up of 12 amino acids. CDR1 is WSHSY and CDR2 is SAAADI in the germline V gene.

The chain recombines TRBV5-1 with TRBJ1-2; D is possibly TRBD1 (5 bases). The CDR3 totals 15 residues. V lost 4 bases and J 5 bases, leaving 18 bases between the germline ends. Germline V lookup: CDR1 SGHRS, CDR2 YFSETQ. The CDR3 is CASSPSSTEKYGYTF. The CDR3 nucleotides read TGCGCCAGCAGCCCCTCCTCGACAGAGAAATATGGCTACACCTTC.

The chain is built from TRBV30 and TRBJ2-1, with D tentatively TRBD1 (6 bases). The CDR3 covers 16 residues. V gave up 5 bases and J gave up 3 bases, with 20 bases separating them. In germline, CDR1 is GTSNPN, CDR2 SVGIG (reference sequence). In nucleotides, the CDR3 is TGTGCCTGGGCCAAAAAGGGGGTGGGCGACTACAATGAGCAGTTCTTC. Translating it yields CAWAKKGVGDYNEQFF.

The genes are TRBV4-2 and TRBJ1-1, with 9 bases lining up with TRBD1. There are 13 residues in the CDR3. CDR1 LGHNA and CDR2 YNFKEQ come from the germline V gene. After removal of 2 bases from V and 8 bases from J, the junction contained 3 bases not matched to a gene. The CDR3 DNA is TGTGCCAGCAGCCAACGGACAGGGGAAGAAGCTTTCTTT. Encoded protein: CASSQRTGEEAFF.

The chain has TRBV6-1 and TRBJ1-4; D not certain. This CDR3 is 15 amino acids long. Per the germline V gene, CDR1 is MNHNS and CDR2 is SASEGT. V lost 1 base, J lost 4 bases, and 10 bases lay in between. The CDR3 spells CASSEGTAFNEKLFF. CDR3 bases: TGTGCCAGCAGTGAAGGAACAGCATTTAATGAAAAACTGTTTTTT.

The gene calls are TRBV27 and TRBJ2-4; 7 bases agree with TRBD2. Germline-derived CDR1 and CDR2 are MNHEY and SMNVEV (reference sequence). The CDR3 covers 15 residues. Trimming cost V 2 bases and J 4 bases; bases outside gene matches: 5. In DNA, the CDR3 is TGTGCCAGCAGTTTAGCGGGAGCCGCGAAAAACATTCAGTACTTC. Amino acids: CASSLAGAAKNIQYF.

This chain links TRBV11-3 with TRBJ2-7, with 13 bases lining up with TRBD2. The CDR3 is 15 amino acids. The germline V gene encodes CDR1 SGHNT and CDR2 YENEEA. V lost 5 bases and J lost 4; bases outside the gene matches: 5. The CDR3 sequence: CASSHGTSGAYEQYF. For the CDR3, the DNA is TGTGCCAGCAGCCACGGGACTAGCGGGGCATACGAGCAGTACTTC.

J is TRBJ1-6 and V is TRBV2, with D unclear. Trimming took 5 bases from V and 10 from J, leaving 9 bases between them. This CDR3 is built from 12 residues. Germline-derived CDR1 and CDR2 are SNHLY and FYNNEI. CDR3 nucleotide sequence: TGTGCCAGCAGTTACAGAGAATCACCCCTCCACTTT. Residues: CASSYRESPLHF.